Listed below are T cell receptor beta chains from one sample, sequenced in a study of blood T cell repertoires in COVID-19. Profiling relied on immunoSEQ multiplex PCR, and the TCRdb table lists in-frame clones only, not all of them. Of roughly 80,000 clones listed, approximately 78% are singletons. Input material: peripheral blood. These receptors came from a human donor in a cohort sampled during active COVID-19. CDR3s include the opening cysteine and the closing phenylalanine or tryptophan. A D gene is named only where the DNA matches it firmly. The size field is filled for only some rows; it gives once, few, many or a size class.

cdr3_aa cdr3_nt d_call j_call clone_size v_call cdr3_length
CASSSGQGPYEQYF TGCGCCAGCAGCAGCGGACAGGGCCCCTACGAGCAGTACTTC TRBD1 TRBJ2-7 NA TRBV5-1 14
CASQGGENTEAFF TGTGCCAGTCAAGGAGGGGAGAACACTGAAGCTTTCTTT NA TRBJ1-1 few TRBV12-3/TRBV12-4 13
CASSLTGTANEKLFF TGCGCCAGCAGCTTGACAGGGACAGCAAATGAAAAACTGTTTTTT TRBD1 TRBJ1-4 once TRBV5-1 15
CASGLDAGAYAEAFF TGTGCTAGTGGTTTGGACGCAGGGGCTTACGCTGAAGCTTTCTTT NA TRBJ1-1 NA TRBV12-5 15
CASSSPGLANTGELFF TGCGCCAGCAGCTCTCCCGGTTTGGCGAACACCGGGGAGCTGTTTTTT NA TRBJ2-2 NA TRBV5-1 16
CASRRGRGSTGELFF TGTGCCAGCAGGCGGGGCAGGGGGTCGACCGGGGAGCTGTTTTTT NA TRBJ2-2 NA TRBV27 15
CASSSSNRGRYGYTF TGTGCCAGCAGTTCCAGTAACAGGGGTCGGTATGGCTACACCTTC TRBD1 TRBJ1-2 NA TRBV6-5 15
CATSEPGTRSWGYTF TGTGCCACCAGTGAACCTGGGACACGGAGCTGGGGCTACACCTTC NA TRBJ1-2 NA TRBV24-1 15
CASSPGGTGADTQYF TGTGCCAGTAGTCCTGGGGGGACAGGGGCTGATACGCAGTATTTT TRBD1 TRBJ2-3 NA TRBV19 15
CASSSPGGNYGYTF TGTGCCAGCAGTTCCCCGGGGGGCAACTATGGCTACACCTTC NA TRBJ1-2 NA TRBV2 14
CASSLFGTGLSEQYF TGTGCCAGCAGTTTATTCGGGACAGGTCTGAGCGAGCAGTACTTC TRBD1 TRBJ2-7 NA TRBV28 15
CASSFGLAWVDYEQYF TGTGCCAGCAGTTTTGGACTAGCGTGGGTCGACTACGAGCAGTACTTC TRBD2 TRBJ2-7 NA TRBV27 16
CASFARSNSPLHF TGTGCCAGCTTTGCGCGTAGTAATTCACCCCTCCACTTT NA TRBJ1-6 few TRBV6-5 13
CASSARGLASEQYF TGTGCCAGCAGCGCCCGGGGACTAGCTAGTGAGCAGTACTTC TRBD2 TRBJ2-7 NA TRBV9 14
CASSPGATGELFF TGCGCCAGCAGCCCCGGAGCTACCGGGGAGCTGTTTTTT NA TRBJ2-2 NA TRBV4-1 13
CASSRQFMNTEAFF TGTGCCAGCAGTCGACAGTTCATGAACACTGAAGCTTTCTTT NA TRBJ1-1 NA TRBV27 14
CSASVLWGRGAGELFF TGCAGTGCTAGTGTTTTGTGGGGGAGGGGAGCCGGGGAGCTGTTTTTT TRBD2 TRBJ2-2 NA TRBV20-1 16
CASSQVRGYPEQYF TGTGCCAGCAGCCAAGTGCGGGGGTATCCCGAGCAGTACTTC TRBD2 TRBJ2-7 once TRBV3-1/TRBV3-2 14
CASSQGGANYGYTF TGTGCCAGCAGCCAAGGGGGAGCTAACTATGGCTACACCTTC NA TRBJ1-2 NA TRBV3-1/TRBV3-2 14
CASSLRYYREGRAFF TGTGCCAGCAGCTTACGATACTACAGGGAAGGCCGGGCTTTCTTT NA TRBJ1-1 NA TRBV5-6 15
CASKGDRGYNQPQHF TGTGCCAGTAAGGGGGACAGGGGCTACAATCAGCCCCAGCATTTT TRBD1 TRBJ1-5 NA TRBV19 15
CASSLYRDDTEAFF TGTGCCAGCAGCCTGTACAGGGACGACACTGAAGCTTTCTTT NA TRBJ1-1 NA TRBV28 14